This T cell receptor beta chain was recovered during a study of T cells in Graves' hyperthyroidism and ophthalmopathy. Study observations and caveats: Most expanded thyroid clonotypes above 0.001 recurred in blood.

Template material for amplifying TCR beta CDR3 regions consisted of RNA transcripts. Using the HTBI primer set, a first-round RT-PCR was run on the TCR CDR3. Using its own MiXCR run on the multiplex PCR reads, TCRdb lists one record per CDR3 protein. Of 380,000 or so distinct CDR3 sequences in the sample, approximately 13% were seen once. V lost 1 base and J lost 5, with 8 bases in between. The CDR3 length is 13 residues. Germline V CDR1 and CDR2: SGHAT, FQNNGV. This clonotype has just one count. Its antigen is undetermined. The sample was blood. This TCR was sampled from a woman aged 25-40 years with Graves' hyperthyroidism. The chain is built from TRBV11-2 and TRBJ1-2; D ambiguous. CDR3 bases: TGTGCCAGCAGCTTAGCCTACAGATATGGCTACACCTTC. Its protein product is CASSLAYRYGYTF.